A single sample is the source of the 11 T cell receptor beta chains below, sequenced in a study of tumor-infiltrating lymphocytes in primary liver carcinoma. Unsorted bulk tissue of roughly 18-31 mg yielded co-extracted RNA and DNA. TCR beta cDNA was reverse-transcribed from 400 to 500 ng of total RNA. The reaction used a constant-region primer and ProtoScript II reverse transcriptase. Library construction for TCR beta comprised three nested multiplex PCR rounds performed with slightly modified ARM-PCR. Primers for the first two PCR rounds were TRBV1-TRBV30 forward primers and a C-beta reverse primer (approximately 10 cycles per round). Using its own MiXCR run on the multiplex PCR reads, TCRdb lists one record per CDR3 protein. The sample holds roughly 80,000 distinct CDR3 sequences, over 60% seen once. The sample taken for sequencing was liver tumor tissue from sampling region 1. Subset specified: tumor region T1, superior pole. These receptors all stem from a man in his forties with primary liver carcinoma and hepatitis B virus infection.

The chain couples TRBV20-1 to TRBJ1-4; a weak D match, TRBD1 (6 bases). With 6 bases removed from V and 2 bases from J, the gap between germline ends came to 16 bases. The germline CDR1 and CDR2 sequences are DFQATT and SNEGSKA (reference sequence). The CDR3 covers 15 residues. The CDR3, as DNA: TGCAGTGCCACGGACAGTTTCATGACTAATGAAAAACTGTTTTTT. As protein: CSATDSFMTNEKLFF.

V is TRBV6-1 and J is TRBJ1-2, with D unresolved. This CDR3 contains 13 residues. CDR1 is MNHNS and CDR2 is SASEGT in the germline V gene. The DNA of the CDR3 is TGTGCTACCTCCCTGGACGGTTACTATGGCTACACCTTC. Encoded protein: CATSLDGYYGYTF.

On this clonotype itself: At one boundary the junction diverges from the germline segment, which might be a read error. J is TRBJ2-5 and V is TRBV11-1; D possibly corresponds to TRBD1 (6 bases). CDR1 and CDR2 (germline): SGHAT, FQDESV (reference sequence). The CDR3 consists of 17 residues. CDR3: CASSLVKGGQPHGTQCF. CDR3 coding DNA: TGTGCGAGCAGCTTAGTAAAAGGCGGACAGCCCCACGGGACCCAGTGCTTC.

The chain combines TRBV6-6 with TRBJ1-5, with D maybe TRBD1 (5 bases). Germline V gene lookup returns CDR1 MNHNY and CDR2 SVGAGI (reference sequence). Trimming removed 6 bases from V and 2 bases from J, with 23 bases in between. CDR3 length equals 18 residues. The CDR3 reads CASRRDGRTYTGNQPQHF. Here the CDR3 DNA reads TGTGCCAGCAGGCGGGATGGCAGGACATATACGGGCAATCAGCCCCAGCATTTT.

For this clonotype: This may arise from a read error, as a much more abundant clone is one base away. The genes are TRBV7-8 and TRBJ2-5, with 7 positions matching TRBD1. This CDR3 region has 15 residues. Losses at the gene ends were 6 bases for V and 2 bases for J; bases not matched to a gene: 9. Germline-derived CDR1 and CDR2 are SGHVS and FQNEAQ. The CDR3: CASRTGTAIQETQYF. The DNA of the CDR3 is TGTGCCAGCAGAACCGGGACAGCGATACAAGAGACCCAGTACTTC.

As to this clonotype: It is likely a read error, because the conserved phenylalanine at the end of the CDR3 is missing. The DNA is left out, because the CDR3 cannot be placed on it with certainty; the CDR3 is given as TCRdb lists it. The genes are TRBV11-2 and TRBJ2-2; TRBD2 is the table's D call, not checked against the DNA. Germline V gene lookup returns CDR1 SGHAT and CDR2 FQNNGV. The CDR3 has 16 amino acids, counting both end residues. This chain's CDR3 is CASSLVALAGTGELSL.

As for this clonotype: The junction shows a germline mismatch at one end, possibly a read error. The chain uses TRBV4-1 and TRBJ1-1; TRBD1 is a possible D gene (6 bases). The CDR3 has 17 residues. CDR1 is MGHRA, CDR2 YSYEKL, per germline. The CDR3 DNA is TGCGCCACCAGCCAAGCGGGACATGGGGTCATGAACACTGAAGCTTTCTTT. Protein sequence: CATSQAGHGVMNTEAFF.

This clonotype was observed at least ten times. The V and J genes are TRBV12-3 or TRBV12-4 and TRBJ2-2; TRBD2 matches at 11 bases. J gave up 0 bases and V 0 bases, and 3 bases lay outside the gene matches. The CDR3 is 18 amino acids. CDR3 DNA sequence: TGTGCCAGCAGTTTAGCCGGGACTAGCGGCGCGAACACCGGGGAGCTGTTTTTT. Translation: CASSLAGTSGANTGELFF.

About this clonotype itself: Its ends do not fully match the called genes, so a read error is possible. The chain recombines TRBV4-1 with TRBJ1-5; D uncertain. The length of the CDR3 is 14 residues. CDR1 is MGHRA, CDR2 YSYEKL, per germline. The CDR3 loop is CASGQETANQPQHF. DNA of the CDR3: TGCGCCAGCGGCCAAGAGACCGCCAATCAGCCCCAGCATTTT.

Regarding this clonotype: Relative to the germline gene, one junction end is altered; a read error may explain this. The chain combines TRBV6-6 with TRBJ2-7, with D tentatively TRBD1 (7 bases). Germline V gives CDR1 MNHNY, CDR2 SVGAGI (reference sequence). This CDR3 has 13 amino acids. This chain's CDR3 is CASSFGQDYKQYF. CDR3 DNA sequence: TGTGCCAGCAGTTTCGGACAGGACTACAAGCAGTACTTC.

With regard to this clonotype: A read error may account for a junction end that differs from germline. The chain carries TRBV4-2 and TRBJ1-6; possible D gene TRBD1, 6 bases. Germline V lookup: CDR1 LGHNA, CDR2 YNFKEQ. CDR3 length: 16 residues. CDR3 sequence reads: CVSSESRGGAYSLLHF. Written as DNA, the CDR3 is TGTGTCAGCAGCGAATCCCGAGGGGGGGCTTATTCACTCCTCCACTTT.